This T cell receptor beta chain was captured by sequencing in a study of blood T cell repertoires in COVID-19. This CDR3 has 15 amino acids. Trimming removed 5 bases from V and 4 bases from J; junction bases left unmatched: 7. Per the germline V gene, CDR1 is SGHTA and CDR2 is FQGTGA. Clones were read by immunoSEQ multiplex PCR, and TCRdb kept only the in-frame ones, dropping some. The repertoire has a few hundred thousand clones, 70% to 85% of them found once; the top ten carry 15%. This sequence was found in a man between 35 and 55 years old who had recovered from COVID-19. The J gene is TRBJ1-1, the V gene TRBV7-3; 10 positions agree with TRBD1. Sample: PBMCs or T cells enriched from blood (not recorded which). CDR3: CASSPDRGRVTEAFF. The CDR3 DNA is TGTGCCAGCAGCCCGGACAGGGGGAGAGTCACTGAAGCTTTCTTT.